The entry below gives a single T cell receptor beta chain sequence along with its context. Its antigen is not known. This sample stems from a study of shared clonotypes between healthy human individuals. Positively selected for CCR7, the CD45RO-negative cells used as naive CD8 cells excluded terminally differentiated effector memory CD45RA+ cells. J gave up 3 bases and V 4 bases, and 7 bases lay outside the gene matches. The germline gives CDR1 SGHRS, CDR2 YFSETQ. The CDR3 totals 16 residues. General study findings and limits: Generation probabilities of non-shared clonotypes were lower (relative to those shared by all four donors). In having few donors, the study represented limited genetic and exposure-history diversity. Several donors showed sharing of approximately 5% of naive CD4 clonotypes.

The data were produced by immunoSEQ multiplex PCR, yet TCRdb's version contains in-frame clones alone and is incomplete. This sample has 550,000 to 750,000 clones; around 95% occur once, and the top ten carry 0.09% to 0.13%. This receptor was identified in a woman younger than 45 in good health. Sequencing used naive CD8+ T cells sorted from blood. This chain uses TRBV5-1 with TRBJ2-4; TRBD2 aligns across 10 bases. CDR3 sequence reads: CASSVSGRADKNIQYF. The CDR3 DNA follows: TGCGCCAGCAGCGTCAGCGGGAGGGCCGACAAAAACATTCAGTACTTC.